This TCR beta chain stems from a study of cytomegalovirus exposure and HLA in healthy donors. Study-wide context: The 90 to 150 validation repertoires matched the approximately 670 first-cohort repertoires in platform, a later analysis reported.

Notes on this clone: Its antigen remains unknown.

Regarding the study as a whole: Listed as cytomegalovirus-associated were 164 TCR beta chains. Accounts indicate the classifier identified cytomegalovirus status with strong specificity and sensitivity.

Germline CDR1 is MDHEN and CDR2 is SYDVKM. This CDR3 spans 16 amino acids. V gave up 5 bases and J gave up 2 bases; unmatched junction bases: 9. Produced via immunoSEQ multiplex PCR; TCRdb's table is partial and in-frame only. The sample lists 130,000 to 150,000 clones, roughly nine tenths occurring once. Specimen: PBMCs. The sequence was obtained from a woman under 30 in good health and CMV-seropositive. The chain is built from TRBV28 and TRBJ2-1; 7 nucleotides line up with TRBD1. CDR3 bases: TGTGCCAGCAGTCATGAGACAGGGTATGCCTACAATGAGCAGTTCTTC. Protein: CASSHETGYAYNEQFF.